This TCR beta chain came from a study of shared clonotypes between healthy human individuals. Broader study findings: Among donors, the sharing of clonotypes was expected to be influenced by sequencing depth.

With regard to this clone: What it recognizes is unknown.

This CDR3 has 13 residues. Germline V gene sequence: CDR1 SQVTM, CDR2 ANQGSEA. The germline V and J ends were trimmed by 4 bases and 5 bases, with 14 bases remaining between them. Here immunoSEQ multiplex PCR was the method, and the copy in TCRdb shows in-frame clones only, minus some. Here the sample spans a few million clones, about 92% being singletons. This TCR was recovered from a man younger than 35 in good health. The chain recombines TRBV29-1 with TRBJ2-5, with D unclear. The sample taken for sequencing was naive CD4+ T cells sorted from blood. Subset described: CD45RA+ positively selected. The CDR3 DNA follows: TGCAGCGTTGGAGCCAGGCTATTGGAGACCCAGTACTTC. It yields the protein CSVGARLLETQYF. The full variable domain, its missing parts supplied by reference TRBV29-1 and TRBJ2-5, is SAVISQKPSRDICQRGTSLTIQCQVDSQVTMMFWYRQQPGQSLTLIATANQGSEATYESGFVIDKFPISRPNLTFSTLTVSNMSPEDSSIYLCSVGARLLETQYFGPGTRLLVL.